This entry is about one T cell receptor beta chain. This clone was found once. Its antigen remains undetermined. No base qualities exist here, and no much larger clone lies one base off it. This entry is derived from a study of blood T cell repertoires in COVID-19 (dated by TCRdb to the early 2020s). In the study overall: Collaborator samples came from the United States, Italy and Spain and covered acute and convalescent phases of COVID-19. The material from the prospective study consisted of cDNA or gDNA derived from T cells, B-cell-depleted T cells, or PBMCs. Subjects who had been exposed to COVID-19, were actively infected with it, or had recovered from it provided the deeply sampled blood TCRbeta repertoires that made up the dataset. The repertoires were released in a freely available public database meant as a resource for research on the immune response to SARS-CoV-2. Samples were obtained from the ongoing ImmuneRACE study (first 160 participants) and from about 1,300 subjects provided by 6 global collaborators. A de-identified subject ID, COVID-19 status, age in years and sex were almost always included in the sample metadata. Where available, HLA class I and class II types were taken from metadata supplied by the sample provider and were not determined by assay-based typing. Findings and caveats that apply to the study as a whole: Clinical and demographic metadata were provided uncurated, with the amount varying by source and participant.

The collaborating institutions used their own protocols to collect whole blood in K2EDTA tubes. For TCRbeta analysis, collaborators shipped samples as frozen whole blood, isolated PBMCs, or DNA extracted from either of those sample types. TCRbeta CDR3 regions were amplified from genomic DNA using the immunoSEQ Assay, a bias-controlled multiplex PCR. Under the source paper's analysis protocol: Within the assay, amplification of reference gene primers was used to estimate how many nucleated cells each sample contained. To quantify the absolute abundance of each unique TCRbeta CDR3 rearrangement, sequence reads were collapsed and filtered. For each sample, productive Simpson clonality was calculated as the square root of Simpson's diversity index over productive rearrangements. Not all clones reach the TCRdb copy of this immuneACCESS table, which keeps in-frame sequences only. Checked studies attribute under half of the gap to unresolved V genes and leave the rest unexplained. V and J calls and clone size are as listed in that table; D and trimming were resolved from the DNA. Present in this sample are under 250,000 clones, 80% to 90% of which were seen just once. The ten largest clones take up 6.2% of the sample.

The sequence was obtained from a man in his sixties with acute or convalescent COVID-19. The sequencing input was peripheral blood.

Read as DNA, the sequence is TGCGCCAGCAGCCAGACTTTCGGGAGGGATACGCAGTATTTT. This translates into CASSQTFGRDTQYF. The rearranged chain carries TRBV4-3 and TRBJ2-3, and TRBD2 matches 7 of the central bases. Spanning cysteine to phenylalanine, the CDR3 consists of 14 amino acids. The retained sequence is limited to the CDR3, 42 bases, with the frame set at the first base. CDR1 and CDR2 were assigned from the germline V gene as LGHNA and YSLEER. Unmatched junction bases come to 6, with V trimmed by 3 bases and J by 6 bases.